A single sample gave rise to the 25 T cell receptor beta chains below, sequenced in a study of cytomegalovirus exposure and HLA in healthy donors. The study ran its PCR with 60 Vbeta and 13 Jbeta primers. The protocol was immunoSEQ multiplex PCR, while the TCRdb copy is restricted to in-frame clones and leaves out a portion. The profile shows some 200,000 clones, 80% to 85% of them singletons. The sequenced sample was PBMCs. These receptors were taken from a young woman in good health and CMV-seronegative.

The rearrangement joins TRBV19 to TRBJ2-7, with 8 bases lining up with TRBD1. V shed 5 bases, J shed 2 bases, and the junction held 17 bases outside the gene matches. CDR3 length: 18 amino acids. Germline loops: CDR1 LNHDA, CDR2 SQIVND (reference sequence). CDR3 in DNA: TGTGCCAGTAGTGCAGGCCGGACAGGGCCCATTAGGGCCTACGAGCAGTACGTC. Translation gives CASSAGRTGPIRAYEQYV.

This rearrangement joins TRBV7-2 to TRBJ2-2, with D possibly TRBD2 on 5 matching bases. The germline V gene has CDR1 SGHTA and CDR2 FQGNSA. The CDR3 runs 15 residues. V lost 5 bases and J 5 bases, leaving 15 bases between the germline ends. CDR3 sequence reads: CASSPQGSATGELFF. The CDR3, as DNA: TGTGCCAGCAGCCCCCAAGGTAGCGCAACCGGGGAGCTGTTTTTT.

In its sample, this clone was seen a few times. DNA for the CDR3: TGCGCCAGCAGCCAACCAGGGACTAGCGGGAGGTACCAAGAGACCCAGTACTTC. Translated: CASSQPGTSGRYQETQYF. The chain is built from TRBV4-1 and TRBJ2-5; TRBD2 agrees at 15 bases. The CDR3 length is 18 residues. The V gene's germline CDR1 is MGHRA and CDR2 YSYEKL. V lost 2 bases, J lost 0 bases, and 4 bases stayed unmatched.

The CDR3 DNA reads as TGTGCCAGCCCACGGACACAGATTACAGGGGGCAACACCGGGGAGCTGTTTTTT. Amino acid sequence: CASPRTQITGGNTGELFF. The rearrangement links TRBV11-2 to TRBJ2-2; 9 nucleotides match TRBD1. This CDR3 has 18 residues. The V gene's germline CDR1 is SGHAT and CDR2 FQNNGV. After removal of 8 bases from V and 2 bases from J, the junction contained 15 bases not matched to a gene.

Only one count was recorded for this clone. CDR3 amino acids: CASSLQAGFYEQYF. In nucleotides, the CDR3 is TGTGCCAGCAGTCTCCAAGCGGGATTCTACGAGCAGTACTTC. The genes are TRBV28 and TRBJ2-7, with 7 nucleotides matching TRBD2. The trim removed 5 bases at V and 3 bases at J, leaving 7 bases unmatched. Germline loops: CDR1 MDHEN, CDR2 SYDVKM. The CDR3 runs to 14 residues.

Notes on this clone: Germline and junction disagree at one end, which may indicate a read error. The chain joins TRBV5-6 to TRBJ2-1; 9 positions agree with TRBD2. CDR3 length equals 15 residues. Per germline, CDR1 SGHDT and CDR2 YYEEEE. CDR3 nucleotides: TGTGCCAGCATCCAGCGAGCGGGAGGCTACAGTGAGCAGTTCTTC. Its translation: CASIQRAGGYSEQFF.

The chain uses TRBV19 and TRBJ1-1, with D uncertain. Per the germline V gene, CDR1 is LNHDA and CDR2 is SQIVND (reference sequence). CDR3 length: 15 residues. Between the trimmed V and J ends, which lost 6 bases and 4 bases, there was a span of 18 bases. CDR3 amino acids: CASRGGRLGSTEAFF. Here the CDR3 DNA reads TGTGCCAGTAGGGGCGGGAGACTCGGTAGCACTGAAGCTTTCTTT.

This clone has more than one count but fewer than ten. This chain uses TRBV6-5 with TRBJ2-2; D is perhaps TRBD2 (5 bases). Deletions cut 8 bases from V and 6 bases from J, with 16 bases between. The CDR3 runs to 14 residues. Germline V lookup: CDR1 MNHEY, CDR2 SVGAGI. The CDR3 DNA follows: TGTGCCAGCGCCCCCCCGCTAGCCCCCGGGGAGCTGTTTTTT. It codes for CASAPPLAPGELFF.

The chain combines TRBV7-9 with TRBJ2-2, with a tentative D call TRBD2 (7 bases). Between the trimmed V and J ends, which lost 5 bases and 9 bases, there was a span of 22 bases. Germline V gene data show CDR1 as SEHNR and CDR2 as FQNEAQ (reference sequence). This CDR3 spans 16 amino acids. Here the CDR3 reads CASSPYGGTQTWELFF. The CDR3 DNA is TGTGCCAGCAGCCCATACGGGGGGACACAGACTTGGGAGCTGTTTTTT.

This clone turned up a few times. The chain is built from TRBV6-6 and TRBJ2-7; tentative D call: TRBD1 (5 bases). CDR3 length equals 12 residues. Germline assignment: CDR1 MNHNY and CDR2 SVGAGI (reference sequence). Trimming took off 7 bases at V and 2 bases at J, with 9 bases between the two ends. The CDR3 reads CASNDRAYEQYF. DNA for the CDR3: TGTGCCAGCAATGACAGAGCCTACGAGCAGTACTTC.

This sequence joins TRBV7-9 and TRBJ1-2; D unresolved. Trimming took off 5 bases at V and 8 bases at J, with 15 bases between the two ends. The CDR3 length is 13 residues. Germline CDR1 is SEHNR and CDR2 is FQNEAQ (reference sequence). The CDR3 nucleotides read TGTGCCAGCAGCCCCGGGCGGGGTTCAGGCTACACCTTC. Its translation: CASSPGRGSGYTF.

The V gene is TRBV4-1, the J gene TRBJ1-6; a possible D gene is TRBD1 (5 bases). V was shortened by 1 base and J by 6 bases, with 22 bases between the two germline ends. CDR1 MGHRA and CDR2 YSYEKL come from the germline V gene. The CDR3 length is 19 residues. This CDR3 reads CASSQGGLLVAQGNSPLHF. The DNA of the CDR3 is TGCGCCAGCAGCCAAGGGGGCCTTCTGGTAGCTCAGGGTAATTCACCCCTCCACTTT.

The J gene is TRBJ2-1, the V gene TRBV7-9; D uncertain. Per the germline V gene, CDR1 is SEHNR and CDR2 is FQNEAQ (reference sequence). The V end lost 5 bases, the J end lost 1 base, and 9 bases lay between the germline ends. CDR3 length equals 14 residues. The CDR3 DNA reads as TGTGCCAGCAGCGCCAGATATTCCTACAATGAGCAGTTCTTC. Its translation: CASSARYSYNEQFF.

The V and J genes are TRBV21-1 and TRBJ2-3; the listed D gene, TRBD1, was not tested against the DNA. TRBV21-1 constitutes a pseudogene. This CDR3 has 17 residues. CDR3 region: CARARDREAIDTDTQYF. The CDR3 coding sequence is TGTGCCAGGGCCCGGGACAGGGAAGCTATAGACACAGATACGCAGTATTTT.

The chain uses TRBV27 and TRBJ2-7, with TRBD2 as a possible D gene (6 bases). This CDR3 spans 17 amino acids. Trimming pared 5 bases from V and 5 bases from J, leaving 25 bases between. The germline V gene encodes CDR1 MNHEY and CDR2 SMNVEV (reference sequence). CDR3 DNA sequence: TGTGCCAGCAGTCTGAATGGGCGCCGGGGCTGGGAGGACGAGCAGTACTTC. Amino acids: CASSLNGRRGWEDEQYF.

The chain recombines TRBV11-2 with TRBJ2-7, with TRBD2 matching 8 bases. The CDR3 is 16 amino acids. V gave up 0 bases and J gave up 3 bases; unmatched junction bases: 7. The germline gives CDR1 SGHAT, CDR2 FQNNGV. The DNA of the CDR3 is TGTGCCAGCAGCTTAGATGACACCGGGACTAGCTACGAGCAGTACGTC. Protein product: CASSLDDTGTSYEQYV.

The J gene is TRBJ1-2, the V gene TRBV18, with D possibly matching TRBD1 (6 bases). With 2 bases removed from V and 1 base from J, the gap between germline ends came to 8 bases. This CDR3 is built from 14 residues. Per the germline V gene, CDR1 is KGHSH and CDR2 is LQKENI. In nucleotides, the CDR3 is TGTGCCAGCTCACCATCAGGGGATAACTATGGCTACACCTTC. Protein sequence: CASSPSGDNYGYTF.

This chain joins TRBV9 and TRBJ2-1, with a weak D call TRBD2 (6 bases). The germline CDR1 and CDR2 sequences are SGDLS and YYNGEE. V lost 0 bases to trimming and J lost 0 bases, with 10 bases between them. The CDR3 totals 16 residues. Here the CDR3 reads CASSVAGRSSYNEQFF. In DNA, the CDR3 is TGTGCCAGCAGCGTAGCGGGGAGGAGCTCCTACAATGAGCAGTTCTTC.

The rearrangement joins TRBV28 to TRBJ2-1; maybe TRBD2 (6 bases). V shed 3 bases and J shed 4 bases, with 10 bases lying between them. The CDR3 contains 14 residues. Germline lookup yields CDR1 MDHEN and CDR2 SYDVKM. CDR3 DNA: TGTGCCAGCAGTTTGGGACTTAATTACAATGAGCAGTTCTTC. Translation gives CASSLGLNYNEQFF.

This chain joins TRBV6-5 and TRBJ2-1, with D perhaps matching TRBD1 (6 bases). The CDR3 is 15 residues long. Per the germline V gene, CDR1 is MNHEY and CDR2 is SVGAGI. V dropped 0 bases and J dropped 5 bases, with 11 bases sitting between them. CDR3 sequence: CASSYSYRDNNEQFF. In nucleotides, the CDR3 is TGTGCCAGCAGTTACTCTTACAGGGACAACAATGAGCAGTTCTTC.

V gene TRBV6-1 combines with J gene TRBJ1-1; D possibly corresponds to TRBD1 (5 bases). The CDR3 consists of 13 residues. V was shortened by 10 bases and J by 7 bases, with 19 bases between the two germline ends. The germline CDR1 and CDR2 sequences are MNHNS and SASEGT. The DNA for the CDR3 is TGTGCCATCGCCCTAGGGGTTCCGAATGAAGCTTTCTTT. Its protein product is CAIALGVPNEAFF.

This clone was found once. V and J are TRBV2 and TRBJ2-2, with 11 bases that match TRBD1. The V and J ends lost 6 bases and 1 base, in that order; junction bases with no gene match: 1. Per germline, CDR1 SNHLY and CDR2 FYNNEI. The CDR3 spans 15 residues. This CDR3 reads CASRGTGGNTGELFF. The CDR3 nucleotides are TGTGCCAGCAGGGGGACAGGGGGGAACACCGGGGAGCTGTTTTTT.

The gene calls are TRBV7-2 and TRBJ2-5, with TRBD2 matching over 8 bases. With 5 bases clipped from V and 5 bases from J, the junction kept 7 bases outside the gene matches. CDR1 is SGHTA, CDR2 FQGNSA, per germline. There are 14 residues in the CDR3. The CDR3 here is CASSQSGSRETQYF. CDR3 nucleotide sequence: TGTGCCAGCAGCCAAAGCGGGAGTCGGGAGACCCAGTACTTC.

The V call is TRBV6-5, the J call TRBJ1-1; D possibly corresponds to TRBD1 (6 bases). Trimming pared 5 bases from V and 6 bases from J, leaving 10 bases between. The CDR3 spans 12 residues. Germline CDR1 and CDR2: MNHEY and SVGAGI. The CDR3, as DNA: TGTGCCAGCAGTCCCGCAGGGGCTGAAGCTTTCTTT. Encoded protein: CASSPAGAEAFF.

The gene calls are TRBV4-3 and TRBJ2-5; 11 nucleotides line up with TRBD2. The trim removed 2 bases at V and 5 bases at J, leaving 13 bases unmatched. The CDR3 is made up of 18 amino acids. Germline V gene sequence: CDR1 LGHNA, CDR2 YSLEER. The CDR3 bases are TGCGCCAGCAGCCAACACACTAGCGGGAGTACGGTGGAGGAGACCCAGTACTTC. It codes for CASSQHTSGSTVEETQYF.